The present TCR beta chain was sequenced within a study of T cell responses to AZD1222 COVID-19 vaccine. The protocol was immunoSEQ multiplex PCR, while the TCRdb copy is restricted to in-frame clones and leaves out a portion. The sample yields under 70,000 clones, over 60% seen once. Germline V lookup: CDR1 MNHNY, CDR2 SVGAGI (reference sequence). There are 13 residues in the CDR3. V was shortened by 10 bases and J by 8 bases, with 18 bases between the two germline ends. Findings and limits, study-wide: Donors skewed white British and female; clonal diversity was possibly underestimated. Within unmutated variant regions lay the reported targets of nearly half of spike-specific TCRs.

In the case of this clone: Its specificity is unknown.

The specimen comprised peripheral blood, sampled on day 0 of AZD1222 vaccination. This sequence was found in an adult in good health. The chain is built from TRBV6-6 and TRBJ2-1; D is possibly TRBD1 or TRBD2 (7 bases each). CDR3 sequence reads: CAIRGGLYYEQFF. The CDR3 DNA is TGTGCCATCAGGGGGGGTCTATATTATGAGCAGTTCTTC.